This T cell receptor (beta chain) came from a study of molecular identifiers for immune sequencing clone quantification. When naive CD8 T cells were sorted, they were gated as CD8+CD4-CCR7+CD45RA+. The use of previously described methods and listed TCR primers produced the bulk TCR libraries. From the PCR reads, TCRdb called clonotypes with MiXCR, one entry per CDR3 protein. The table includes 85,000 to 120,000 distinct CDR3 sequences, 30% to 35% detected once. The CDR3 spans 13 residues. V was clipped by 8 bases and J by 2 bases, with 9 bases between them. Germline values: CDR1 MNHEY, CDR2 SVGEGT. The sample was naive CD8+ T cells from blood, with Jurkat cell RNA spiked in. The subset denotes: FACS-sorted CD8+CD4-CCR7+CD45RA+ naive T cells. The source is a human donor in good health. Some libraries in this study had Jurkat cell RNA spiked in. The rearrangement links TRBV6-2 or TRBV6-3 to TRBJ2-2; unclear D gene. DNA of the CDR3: TGTGCCAGCCGATTTTCAAACACCGGGGAGCTGTTTTTT. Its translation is CASRFSNTGELFF.